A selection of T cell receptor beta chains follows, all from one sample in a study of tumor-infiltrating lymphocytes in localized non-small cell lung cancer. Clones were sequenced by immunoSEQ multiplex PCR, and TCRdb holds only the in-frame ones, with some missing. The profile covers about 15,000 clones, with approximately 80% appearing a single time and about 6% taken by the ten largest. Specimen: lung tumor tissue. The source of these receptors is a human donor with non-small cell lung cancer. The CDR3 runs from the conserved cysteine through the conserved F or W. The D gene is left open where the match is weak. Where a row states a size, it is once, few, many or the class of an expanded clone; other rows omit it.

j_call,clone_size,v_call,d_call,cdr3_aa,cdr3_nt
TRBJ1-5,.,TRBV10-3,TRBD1,CAISESAGGGNQPQHF,TGTGCCATCAGTGAGTCGGCAGGGGGCGGCAATCAGCCCCAGCATTTT
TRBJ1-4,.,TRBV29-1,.,CSVEQPATNFGEKLFF,TGCAGCGTTGAACAGCCAGCAACTAATTTCGGCGAAAAACTGTTTTTT
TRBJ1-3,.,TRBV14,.,CASSRGGQRANTIYF,TGTGCCAGCAGCCGAGGAGGACAGCGAGCCAACACCATATATTTT
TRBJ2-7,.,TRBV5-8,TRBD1,CASSWTGGSYEQYF,TGTGCCAGCAGCTGGACAGGGGGCTCCTACGAGCAGTACTTC
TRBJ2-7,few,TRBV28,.,CASSLSRQNEQYF,TGTGCCAGCAGTTTATCCCGTCAGAACGAGCAGTACTTC
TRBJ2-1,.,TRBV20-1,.,CSARDIGQFF,TGCAGTGCTAGAGACATTGGGCAGTTCTTC
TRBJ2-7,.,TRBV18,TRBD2,CASSPWREKRYEQYF,TGTGCCAGCTCACCATGGCGGGAGAAACGATACGAGCAGTACTTC
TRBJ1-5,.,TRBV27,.,CASSSGRGLGASNQPQHF,TGTGCCAGCAGTTCCGGGAGGGGGTTGGGGGCTAGCAATCAGCCCCAGCATTTT
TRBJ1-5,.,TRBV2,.,CASSPRENSNQPQHF,TGTGCCAGCAGCCCCAGGGAGAATAGCAATCAGCCCCAGCATTTT
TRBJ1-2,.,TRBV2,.,CANLGVGYGYTF,TGTGCCAACTTAGGGGTTGGTTATGGCTACACCTTC
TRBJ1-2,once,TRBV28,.,CASSFGQNYGYTF,TGTGCCAGCAGTTTCGGCCAGAACTATGGCTACACCTTC
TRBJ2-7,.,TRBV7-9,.,CASSLTGGGNYEQYF,TGTGCCAGCAGCTTAACAGGTGGCGGGAACTACGAGCAGTACTTC
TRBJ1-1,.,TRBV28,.,CASSSLGTRLEAFF,TGTGCCAGCAGTTCCCTCGGGACAAGACTCGAAGCTTTCTTT
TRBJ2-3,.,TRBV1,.,CTSSLKRYLRDTQYF,TGCACCAGCAGCCTGAAAAGGTACTTACGGGATACGCAGTATTTT
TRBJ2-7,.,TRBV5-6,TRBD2,CASSLGIAGAREQYF,TGTGCCAGCAGCTTGGGGATAGCGGGAGCTCGCGAGCAGTACTTC
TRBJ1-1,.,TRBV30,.,CAWTGHMNTEAFF,TGTGCCTGGACAGGGCACATGAACACTGAAGCTTTCTTT
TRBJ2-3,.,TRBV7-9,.,CASSLSVPTDTQYF,TGTGCCAGCAGCTTATCCGTACCCACAGATACGCAGTATTTT
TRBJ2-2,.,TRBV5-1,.,CASSSASLSTGELFF,TGCGCCAGCAGCTCAGCTAGCTTGTCCACCGGGGAGCTGTTTTTT
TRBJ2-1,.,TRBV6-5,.,CASSYLSSYNEQFF,TGTGCCAGCAGTTACCTGAGCTCCTACAATGAGCAGTTCTTC
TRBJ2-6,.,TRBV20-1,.,CSASGANVLTF,TGCAGTGCCTCTGGGGCCAACGTCCTGACTTTC
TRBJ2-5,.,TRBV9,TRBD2,CASSVGGLAGGAAETQYF,TGTGCCAGCAGCGTAGGGGGACTAGCGGGGGGCGCTGCAGAGACCCAGTACTTC
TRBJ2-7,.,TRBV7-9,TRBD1,CASSPSRTGGGEQYF,TGTGCCAGCAGCCCCAGCCGGACAGGGGGAGGCGAGCAGTACTTC
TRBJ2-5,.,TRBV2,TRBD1,CASSEASTGGWETQYF,TGTGCCAGCAGTGAAGCGAGTACAGGGGGATGGGAGACCCAGTACTTC